Below, one TCR beta chain is given with its context. No antigen is known for it. Specified time point: pre-treatment sample, taken before nivolumab and TIL therapy. The tumor samples were excised metastases, mostly pleural nodules or supraclavicular lymph nodes. Tumors were harvested before any PD-1/PD-L1 blockade. The CDR3 has 13 residues. In germline, CDR1 is MNHEY, CDR2 SMNVEV (reference sequence). V was clipped by 3 bases and J by 8 bases, with 13 bases between them. These data originate in a study of TIL therapy for anti-PD-1-resistant metastatic lung cancer. Turning to the study itself: A few tumors were EGFR-mutant and two were ALK-rearranged. By whole-exome sequencing, median non-synonymous tumor mutation burden was more than 1.2 mutations per megabase.

Overall study results and limits: Many TIL product clones were absent from baseline tumor, suggesting clonal contraction.

Sequencing used immunoSEQ v3. Clones were sequenced by immunoSEQ multiplex PCR, and TCRdb holds only the in-frame ones, with some missing. The sample consists of 25,000 to 30,000 clones, roughly two thirds of them appearing once. Sequenced here: tumor tissue, sampled at baseline. The chain links TRBV27 to TRBJ1-2, with D possibly TRBD1 on 5 matching bases. This clonotype originated in a woman between 30 and 79 years old with non-small cell lung cancer. In DNA form, the CDR3 reads TGTGCCAGCAGTTTGTTCCAGGGCGGGGGCTACACCTTC. Translated, it gives CASSLFQGGGYTF.